These T cell receptor beta chains were read from a single sample in a study of shared clonotypes between healthy human individuals. The assay was immunoSEQ multiplex PCR, and TCRdb's table has in-frame clones only and misses some. This sample has 2 million to 2.5 million clones; about 90% occur once, and the top ten carry around 0.4%. The sequencing input was naive CD4+ T cells from PBMCs. The receptor source for this set is a man younger than 30 in good health. Some clones in this sample may be carry-over from other donors' samples. CDR3s include the opening cysteine and the closing phenylalanine or tryptophan. Fields, in order: clone size, V gene, D gene, J gene, CDR3 protein, CDR3 DNA. The D gene is left open where the match is weak. Rows may omit the clone size; those that give it use once, few, many or a size class.

abundance: NA; v_gene: TRBV15; d_gene: NA; j_gene: TRBJ2-7; CDR3aa: CATSRDQGPAYEQYF; CDR3nt: TGTGCCACCAGCAGAGATCAGGGGCCCGCCTACGAGCAGTACTTC
abundance: NA; v_gene: TRBV7-7; d_gene: NA; j_gene: TRBJ2-5; CDR3aa: CASSQGDRALTQYF; CDR3nt: TGTGCCAGCAGCCAAGGCGACAGAGCCCTAACCCAGTACTTC
abundance: NA; v_gene: TRBV11-2; d_gene: TRBD2; j_gene: TRBJ2-7; CDR3aa: CASSLTSSGAHSSYEQYF; CDR3nt: TGTGCCAGCAGCCTAACGTCTAGCGGGGCCCACAGCTCCTACGAGCAGTACTTC
abundance: NA; v_gene: TRBV5-1; d_gene: TRBD1; j_gene: TRBJ2-5; CDR3aa: CASSSRTGGGETQYF; CDR3nt: TGCGCCAGCAGCTCCAGGACAGGGGGGGGAGAGACCCAGTACTTC
abundance: NA; v_gene: TRBV27; d_gene: TRBD2; j_gene: TRBJ2-1; CDR3aa: CASSFIAGSSYNEQFF; CDR3nt: TGTGCCAGCAGTTTTATAGCGGGGAGCTCCTACAATGAGCAGTTCTTC
abundance: NA; v_gene: TRBV4-1; d_gene: TRBD2; j_gene: TRBJ2-5; CDR3aa: CASSQGLARETQYF; CDR3nt: TGCGCCAGCAGCCAGGGACTAGCCCGGGAGACCCAGTACTTC
abundance: NA; v_gene: TRBV28; d_gene: TRBD1; j_gene: TRBJ1-1; CDR3aa: CASSFPISPGGQIHTEAFF; CDR3nt: TGTGCCAGCAGTTTTCCCATAAGCCCAGGGGGACAAATCCACACTGAAGCTTTCTTT
abundance: once; v_gene: TRBV2; d_gene: TRBD2; j_gene: TRBJ2-3; CDR3aa: CASSEEGRGTQYF; CDR3nt: TGTGCCAGCAGTGAAGAGGGGAGGGGAACGCAGTATTTT
abundance: once; v_gene: TRBV9; d_gene: TRBD2; j_gene: TRBJ2-5; CDR3aa: CASSRALAETQYF; CDR3nt: TGTGCCAGCAGTCGTGCACTAGCGGAGACCCAGTACTTC
abundance: NA; v_gene: TRBV9; d_gene: TRBD1; j_gene: TRBJ2-3; CDR3aa: CASSPKQYLMGQGSDTQYF; CDR3nt: TGTGCCAGCAGCCCGAAACAGTACCTGATGGGACAGGGTTCAGATACGCAGTATTTT
abundance: NA; v_gene: TRBV14; d_gene: NA; j_gene: TRBJ1-2; CDR3aa: CASARDTYYGYTF; CDR3nt: TGTGCCAGCGCCCGGGACACCTACTATGGCTACACCTTC
abundance: NA; v_gene: TRBV23-1; d_gene: TRBD1; j_gene: TRBJ2-4; CDR3aa: CASSHGGRQGIAKNIQYF; CDR3nt: TGCGCCAGCAGTCATGGCGGAAGACAGGGTATAGCCAAAAACATTCAGTACTTC
abundance: NA; v_gene: TRBV5-4; d_gene: TRBD1; j_gene: TRBJ2-7; CDR3aa: CASSLAGTGVEQYF; CDR3nt: TGTGCCAGCAGCTTGGCCGGGACAGGGGTAGAGCAGTACTTC
abundance: NA; v_gene: TRBV28; d_gene: NA; j_gene: TRBJ1-4; CDR3aa: CASRRATNEKLFF; CDR3nt: TGTGCCAGCAGGAGGGCAACTAATGAAAAACTGTTTTTT
abundance: NA; v_gene: TRBV10-3; d_gene: NA; j_gene: TRBJ2-6; CDR3aa: CAISDRGVSGANVLTF; CDR3nt: TGTGCCATCAGTGATCGAGGAGTCTCTGGGGCCAACGTCCTGACTTTC
abundance: once; v_gene: TRBV9; d_gene: NA; j_gene: TRBJ1-1; CDR3aa: CASSSSGTNTEAFF; CDR3nt: TGTGCCAGCAGCTCTTCCGGGACGAACACTGAAGCTTTCTTT
abundance: NA; v_gene: TRBV10-3; d_gene: NA; j_gene: TRBJ1-4; CDR3aa: CATSGLGPDSEKLFF; CDR3nt: TGTGCCACTTCCGGTTTGGGGCCGGACAGCGAAAAACTGTTTTTT
abundance: once; v_gene: TRBV28; d_gene: TRBD2; j_gene: TRBJ2-7; CDR3aa: CASSLGGTSGRHEQYF; CDR3nt: TGTGCCAGCAGTTTGGGGGGGACTAGCGGGAGGCACGAGCAGTACTTC
abundance: NA; v_gene: TRBV6-1; d_gene: NA; j_gene: TRBJ1-2; CDR3aa: CASSEMILNYGYTF; CDR3nt: TGTGCCAGCAGTGAAATGATCCTTAACTATGGCTACACCTTC
abundance: NA; v_gene: TRBV27; d_gene: NA; j_gene: TRBJ1-1; CDR3aa: CASSSPGPWNTEAFF; CDR3nt: TGTGCCAGCAGTTCTCCGGGACCCTGGAACACTGAAGCTTTCTTT
abundance: NA; v_gene: TRBV27; d_gene: TRBD1; j_gene: TRBJ2-3; CDR3aa: CASSLRTTGTGGLDTQYF; CDR3nt: TGTGCCAGCAGTCTAAGAACCACCGGGACAGGGGGTTTAGATACGCAGTATTTT
abundance: NA; v_gene: TRBV2; d_gene: NA; j_gene: TRBJ2-3; CDR3aa: CASSEVLTDTQYF; CDR3nt: TGTGCCAGCAGTGAGGTACTCACAGATACGCAGTATTTT
abundance: NA; v_gene: TRBV5-4; d_gene: NA; j_gene: TRBJ1-1; CDR3aa: CASSVDTPWSAFF; CDR3nt: TGTGCCAGCAGCGTAGACACCCCCTGGAGCGCTTTCTTT
abundance: NA; v_gene: TRBV5-1; d_gene: TRBD1; j_gene: TRBJ1-2; CDR3aa: CASSPGTAVANYGYTF; CDR3nt: TGCGCCAGCAGCCCCGGGACAGCCGTAGCTAACTATGGCTACACCTTC
abundance: once; v_gene: TRBV5-1; d_gene: TRBD2; j_gene: TRBJ2-5; CDR3aa: CASSLAGTTDETQYF; CDR3nt: TGCGCCAGCAGCTTGGCCGGGACTACTGATGAGACCCAGTACTTC
abundance: NA; v_gene: TRBV9; d_gene: NA; j_gene: TRBJ2-7; CDR3aa: CASSVGQSAGYEQYF; CDR3nt: TGTGCCAGCAGCGTAGGGCAGTCAGCCGGCTACGAGCAGTACTTC
abundance: NA; v_gene: TRBV19; d_gene: NA; j_gene: TRBJ1-2; CDR3aa: CASSILQTAGRGYTF; CDR3nt: TGTGCCAGTAGTATTCTCCAGACCGCCGGGAGAGGCTACACCTTC
abundance: NA; v_gene: TRBV7-8; d_gene: NA; j_gene: TRBJ2-2; CDR3aa: CASSISNTGELFF; CDR3nt: TGTGCCAGCAGTATTAGTAACACCGGGGAGCTGTTTTTT
abundance: NA; v_gene: TRBV5-1; d_gene: NA; j_gene: TRBJ2-1; CDR3aa: CASSLGGNSYNEQFF; CDR3nt: TGCGCCAGCAGCTTGGGGGGGAACTCCTACAATGAGCAGTTCTTC
abundance: NA; v_gene: TRBV28; d_gene: TRBD2; j_gene: TRBJ2-7; CDR3aa: CASSPGTSGSYEQYF; CDR3nt: TGTGCCAGCAGTCCAGGGACTAGCGGTTCCTACGAGCAGTACTTC
abundance: NA; v_gene: TRBV6-1; d_gene: TRBD1; j_gene: TRBJ2-2; CDR3aa: CASSGRTGTNTGELFF; CDR3nt: TGTGCCAGCAGTGGACGGACAGGGACGAACACCGGGGAGCTGTTTTTT
abundance: NA; v_gene: TRBV27; d_gene: TRBD2; j_gene: TRBJ2-7; CDR3aa: CASSPGQASGRTYEQYF; CDR3nt: TGTGCCAGCAGTCCGGGACAGGCTAGCGGGAGGACCTACGAGCAGTACTTC
abundance: NA; v_gene: TRBV4-2; d_gene: TRBD2; j_gene: TRBJ2-3; CDR3aa: CASSQVLLVRRGGTSTDTQYF; CDR3nt: TGTGCCAGCAGCCAAGTCCTTCTAGTTCGGCGGGGGGGCACTAGCACAGATACGCAGTATTTT
abundance: NA; v_gene: TRBV30; d_gene: TRBD2; j_gene: TRBJ2-7; CDR3aa: CAWSATSGSWRQYF; CDR3nt: TGTGCCTGGAGTGCGACTAGCGGGAGTTGGAGGCAGTACTTC
abundance: NA; v_gene: TRBV28; d_gene: NA; j_gene: TRBJ2-5; CDR3aa: CASSQTNPGPPQETQYF; CDR3nt: TGTGCCAGCAGTCAAACTAACCCGGGACCTCCACAAGAGACCCAGTACTTC
abundance: NA; v_gene: TRBV4-2; d_gene: TRBD2; j_gene: TRBJ2-1; CDR3aa: CASSRLAGGSSYNEQFF; CDR3nt: TGTGCCAGCAGCCGACTAGCGGGAGGGAGCTCCTACAATGAGCAGTTCTTC
abundance: NA; v_gene: TRBV7-2; d_gene: TRBD2; j_gene: TRBJ2-7; CDR3aa: CASSGSSGSSYEQYF; CDR3nt: TGTGCCAGCAGCGGTAGTAGCGGGAGCTCCTACGAGCAGTACTTC
abundance: once; v_gene: TRBV19; d_gene: NA; j_gene: TRBJ1-2; CDR3aa: CASSISRDYGYTF; CDR3nt: TGTGCCAGTAGTATCTCCAGGGATTATGGCTACACCTTC